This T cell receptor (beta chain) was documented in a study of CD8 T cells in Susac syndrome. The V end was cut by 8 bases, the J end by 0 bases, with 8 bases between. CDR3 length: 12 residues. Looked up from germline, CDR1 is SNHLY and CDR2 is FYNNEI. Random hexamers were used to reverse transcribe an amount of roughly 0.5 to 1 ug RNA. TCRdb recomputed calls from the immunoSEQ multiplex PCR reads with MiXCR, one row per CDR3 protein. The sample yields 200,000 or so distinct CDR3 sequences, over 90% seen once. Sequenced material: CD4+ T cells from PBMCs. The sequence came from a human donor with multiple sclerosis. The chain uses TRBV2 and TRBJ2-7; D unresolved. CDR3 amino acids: CASGIRSYEQYF. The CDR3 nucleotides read TGTGCCAGCGGAATCCGCTCCTACGAGCAGTACTTC.